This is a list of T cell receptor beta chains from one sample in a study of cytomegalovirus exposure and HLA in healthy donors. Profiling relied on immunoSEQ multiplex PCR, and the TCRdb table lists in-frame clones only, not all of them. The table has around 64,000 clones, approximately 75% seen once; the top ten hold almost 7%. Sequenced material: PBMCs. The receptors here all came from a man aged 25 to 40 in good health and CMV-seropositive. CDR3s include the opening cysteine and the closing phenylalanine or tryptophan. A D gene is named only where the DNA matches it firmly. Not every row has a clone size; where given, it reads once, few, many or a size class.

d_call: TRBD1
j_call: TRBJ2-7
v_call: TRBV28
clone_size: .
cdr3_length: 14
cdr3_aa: CASSLGQGSREQYF
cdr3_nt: TGTGCCAGCAGTTTGGGACAGGGGTCTCGCGAGCAGTACTTC

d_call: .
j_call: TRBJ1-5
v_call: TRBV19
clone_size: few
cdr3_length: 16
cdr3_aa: CASSIDGTYSNQPQHF
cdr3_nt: TGTGCCAGTAGTATCGACGGGACATATAGCAATCAGCCCCAGCATTTT

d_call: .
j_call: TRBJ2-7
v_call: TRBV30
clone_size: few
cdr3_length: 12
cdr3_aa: CAWSKLAIEQYF
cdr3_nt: TGTGCCTGGAGTAAACTAGCTATCGAGCAGTACTTC

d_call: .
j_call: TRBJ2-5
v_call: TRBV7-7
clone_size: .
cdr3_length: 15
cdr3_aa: CASSLLRGAQETQYF
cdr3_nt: TGTGCCAGCAGCTTATTGCGGGGAGCCCAAGAGACCCAGTACTTC

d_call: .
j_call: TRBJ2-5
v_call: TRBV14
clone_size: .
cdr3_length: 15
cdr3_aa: CASSQGAHTRETQYF
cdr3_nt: TGTGCCAGCAGCCAAGGTGCCCATACGAGGGAGACCCAGTACTTC

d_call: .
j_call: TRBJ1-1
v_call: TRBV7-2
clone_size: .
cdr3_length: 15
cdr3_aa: CASSPGGGGARNAFF
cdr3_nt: TGTGCCAGCAGCCCTGGAGGGGGGGGCGCGAGGAATGCTTTCTTT

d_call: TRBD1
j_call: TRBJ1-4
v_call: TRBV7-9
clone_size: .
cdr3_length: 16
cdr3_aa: CASSATGTVLNEKLFF
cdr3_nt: TGTGCCAGCAGCGCGACCGGGACAGTCCTTAATGAAAAACTGTTTTTT

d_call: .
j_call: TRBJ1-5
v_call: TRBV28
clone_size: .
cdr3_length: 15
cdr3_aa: CASSLGARTDQPQHF
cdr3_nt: TGTGCCAGCAGTTTGGGGGCGCGGACGGATCAGCCCCAGCATTTT

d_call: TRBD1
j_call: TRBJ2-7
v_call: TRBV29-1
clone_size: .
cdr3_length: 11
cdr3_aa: CSVRTGNEQYF
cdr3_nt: TGCAGCGTCAGGACAGGGAACGAGCAGTACTTC

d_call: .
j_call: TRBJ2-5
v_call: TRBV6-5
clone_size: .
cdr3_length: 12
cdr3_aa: CASSYRGETQYF
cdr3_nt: TGTGCCAGCAGTTACCGGGGGGAGACCCAGTACTTC

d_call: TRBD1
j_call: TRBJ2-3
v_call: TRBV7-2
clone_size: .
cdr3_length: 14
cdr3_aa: CASSYGQGGDTQYF
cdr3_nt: TGTGCCAGCAGCTACGGACAGGGTGGAGATACGCAGTATTTT

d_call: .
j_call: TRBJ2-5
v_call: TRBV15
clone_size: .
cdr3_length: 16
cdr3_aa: CATSRAPTQREETQYF
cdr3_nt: TGTGCCACCAGCAGAGCCCCCACCCAGCGGGAAGAGACCCAGTACTTC

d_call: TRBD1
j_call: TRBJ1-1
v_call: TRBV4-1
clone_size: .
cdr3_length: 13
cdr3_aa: CASSHQGQGEAFF
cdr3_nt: TGCGCCAGCAGCCACCAAGGACAGGGCGAAGCTTTCTTT

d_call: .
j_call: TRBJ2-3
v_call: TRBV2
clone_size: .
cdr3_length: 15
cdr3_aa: CAIPRWGGNPDTQYF
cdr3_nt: TGTGCGATCCCTAGGTGGGGGGGCAATCCAGATACGCAGTATTTT

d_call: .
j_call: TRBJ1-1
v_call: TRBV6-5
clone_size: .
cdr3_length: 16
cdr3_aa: CASSFRDYDRYTEAFF
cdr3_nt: TGTGCCAGCAGTTTCCGGGACTACGACCGGTACACTGAAGCTTTCTTT

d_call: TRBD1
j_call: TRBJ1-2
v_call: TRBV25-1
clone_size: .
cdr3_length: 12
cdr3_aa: CASRQGASGYTF
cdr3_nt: TGTGCCAGCAGACAGGGGGCTAGCGGCTACACCTTC

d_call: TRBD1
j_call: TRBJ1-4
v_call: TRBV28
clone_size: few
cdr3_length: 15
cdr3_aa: CASSDRGPDNEKLFF
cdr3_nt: TGTGCCAGCAGCGACAGGGGGCCGGATAATGAAAAACTGTTTTTT

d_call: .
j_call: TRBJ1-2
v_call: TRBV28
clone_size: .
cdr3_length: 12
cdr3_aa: CASSLVSGVGHF
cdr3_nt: TGTGCCAGCAGTTTAGTTTCGGGGGTTGGCCACTTC

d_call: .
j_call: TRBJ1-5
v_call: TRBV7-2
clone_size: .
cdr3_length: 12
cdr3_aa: CASSLGGQPQHF
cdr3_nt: TGTGCCAGCAGCTTAGGAGGCCAGCCCCAGCATTTT

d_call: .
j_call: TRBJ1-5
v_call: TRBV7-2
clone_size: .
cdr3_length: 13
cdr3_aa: CASSLYRAQPQHF
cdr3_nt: TGTGCCAGCAGCTTATACAGGGCCCAGCCCCAGCATTTT

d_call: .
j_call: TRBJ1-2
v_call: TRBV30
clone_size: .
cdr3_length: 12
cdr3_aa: CAWISGGFGYTF
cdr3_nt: TGTGCCTGGATATCTGGCGGATTTGGCTACACCTTC

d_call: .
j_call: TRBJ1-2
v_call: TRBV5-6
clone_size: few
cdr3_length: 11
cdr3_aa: CASSREYGYTF
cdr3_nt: TGTGCCAGCAGCCGGGAATATGGCTACACCTTC

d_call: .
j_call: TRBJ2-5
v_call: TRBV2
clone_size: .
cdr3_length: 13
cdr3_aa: CASTWSGMETQYF
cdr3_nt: TGTGCCAGCACGTGGTCAGGGATGGAGACCCAGTACTTC

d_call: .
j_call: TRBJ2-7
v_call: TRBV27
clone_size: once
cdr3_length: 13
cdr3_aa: CASSGSRGNEQYF
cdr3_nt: TGTGCCAGCAGTGGGTCCAGGGGCAACGAGCAGTACTTC

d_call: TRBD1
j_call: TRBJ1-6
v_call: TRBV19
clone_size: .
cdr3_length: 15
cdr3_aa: CASKTGVTYNSPLHF
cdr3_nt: TGTGCCAGTAAGACAGGGGTTACCTATAATTCACCCCTCCACTTT

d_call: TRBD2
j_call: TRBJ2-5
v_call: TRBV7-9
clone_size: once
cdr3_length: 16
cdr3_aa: CASSSRLAGWGETQYF
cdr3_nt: TGTGCCAGCAGCTCTCGACTAGCAGGTTGGGGGGAGACCCAGTACTTC

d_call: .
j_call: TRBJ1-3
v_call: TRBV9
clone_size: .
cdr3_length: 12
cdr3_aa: CASSVAGNTIYF
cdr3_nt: TGTGCCAGCAGCGTAGCAGGAAACACCATATATTTT

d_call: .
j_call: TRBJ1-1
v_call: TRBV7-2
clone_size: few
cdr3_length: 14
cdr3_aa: CASSLRGLNTEAFF
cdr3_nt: TGTGCCAGCAGCTTAAGGGGGTTGAACACTGAAGCTTTCTTT

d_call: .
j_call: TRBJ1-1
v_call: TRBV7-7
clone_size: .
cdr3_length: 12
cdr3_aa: CASRSPPGNAFF
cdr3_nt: TGTGCTAGCAGGTCTCCCCCCGGGAACGCTTTCTTT

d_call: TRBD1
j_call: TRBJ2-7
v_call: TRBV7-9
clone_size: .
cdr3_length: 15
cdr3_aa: CASSDGTGGYYEQYF
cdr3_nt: TGTGCCAGCAGCGACGGGACAGGGGGATACTACGAGCAGTACTTC

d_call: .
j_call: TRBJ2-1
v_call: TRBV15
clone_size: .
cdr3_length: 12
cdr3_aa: CATSEITTEQFF
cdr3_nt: TGTGCCACCAGCGAAATTACCACAGAGCAGTTCTTC

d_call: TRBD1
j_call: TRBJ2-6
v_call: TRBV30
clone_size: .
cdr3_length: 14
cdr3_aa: CAWQGAGGANVLTF
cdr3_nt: TGTGCCTGGCAGGGGGCAGGTGGGGCCAACGTCCTGACTTTC

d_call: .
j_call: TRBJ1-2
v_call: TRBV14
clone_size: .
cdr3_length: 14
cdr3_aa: CASSQARTNYGYTF
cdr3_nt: TGTGCCAGCAGCCAAGCCAGAACTAACTATGGCTACACCTTC

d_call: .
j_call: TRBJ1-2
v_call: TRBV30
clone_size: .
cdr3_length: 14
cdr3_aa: CAWSVVTGYYGYTF
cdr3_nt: TGTGCCTGGAGCGTGGTTACGGGGTACTATGGCTACACCTTC

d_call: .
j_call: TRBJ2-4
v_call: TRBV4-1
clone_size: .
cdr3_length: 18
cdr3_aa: CASSQGLTRGIAKNIQYF
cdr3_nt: TGCGCCAGCAGCCAAGGACTAACCCGGGGGATTGCCAAAAACATTCAGTACTTC

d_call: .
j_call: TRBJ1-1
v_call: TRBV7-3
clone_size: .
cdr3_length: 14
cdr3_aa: CASALSAGGTEAFF
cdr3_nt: TGTGCCAGCGCGCTTTCGGCCGGGGGGACTGAAGCTTTCTTT

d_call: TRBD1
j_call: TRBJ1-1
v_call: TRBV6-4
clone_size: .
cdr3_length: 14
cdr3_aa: CASSDGQGGTEAFF
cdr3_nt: TGTGCCAGCAGTGATGGCCAGGGGGGTACTGAAGCTTTCTTT

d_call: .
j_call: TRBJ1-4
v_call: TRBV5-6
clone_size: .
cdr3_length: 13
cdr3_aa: CASSFGTNEKLFF
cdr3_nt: TGTGCCAGCAGCTTTGGGACAAATGAAAAACTGTTTTTT

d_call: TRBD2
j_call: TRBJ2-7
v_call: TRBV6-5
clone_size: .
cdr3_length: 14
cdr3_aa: CASSPLAGPYEQYF
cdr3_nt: TGTGCCAGCAGTCCATTAGCGGGGCCCTACGAGCAGTACTTC

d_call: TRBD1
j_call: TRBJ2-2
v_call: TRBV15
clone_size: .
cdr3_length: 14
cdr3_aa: CATKWDRGTGELFF
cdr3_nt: TGTGCCACCAAGTGGGACAGGGGTACCGGGGAGCTGTTTTTT

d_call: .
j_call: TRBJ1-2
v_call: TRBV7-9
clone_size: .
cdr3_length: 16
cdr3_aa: CASSLGVGSNNYGYTF
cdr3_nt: TGTGCCAGCAGCTTAGGAGTGGGGAGCAATAACTATGGCTACACCTTC

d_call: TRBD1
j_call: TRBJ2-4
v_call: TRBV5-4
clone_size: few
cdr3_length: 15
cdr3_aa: CASSLDVGQGQIQYF
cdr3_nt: TGTGCCAGCAGCTTGGATGTAGGACAGGGGCAGATTCAGTACTTC

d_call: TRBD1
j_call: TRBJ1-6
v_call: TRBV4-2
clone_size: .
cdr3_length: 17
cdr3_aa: CASSQVGTGGFGSPLHF
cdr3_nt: TGTGCCAGCAGCCAGGTTGGGACAGGGGGCTTTGGTTCACCCCTCCACTTT

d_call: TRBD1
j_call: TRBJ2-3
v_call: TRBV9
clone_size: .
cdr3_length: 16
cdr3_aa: CASSVLQGTLTDTQYF
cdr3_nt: TGTGCCAGCAGCGTCCTACAGGGGACCCTCACAGATACGCAGTATTTT

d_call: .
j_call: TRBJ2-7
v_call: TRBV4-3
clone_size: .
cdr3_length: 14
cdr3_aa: CASSQDLSTGMRYF
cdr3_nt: TGCGCCAGCAGCCAAGATCTCTCTACAGGGATGCGGTACTTC

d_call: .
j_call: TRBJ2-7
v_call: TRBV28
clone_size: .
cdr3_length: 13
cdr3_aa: CASTYGTYYEQYF
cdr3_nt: TGTGCCAGCACCTACGGGACATACTACGAGCAGTACTTC

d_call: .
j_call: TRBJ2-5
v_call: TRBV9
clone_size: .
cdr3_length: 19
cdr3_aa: CASSVGFRGSQGMKGTQYF
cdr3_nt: TGTGCCAGCAGCGTAGGATTCAGGGGTAGCCAGGGGATGAAGGGGACCCAGTACTTC

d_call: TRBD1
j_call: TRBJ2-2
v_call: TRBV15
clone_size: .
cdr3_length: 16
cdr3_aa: CATSRVQGVNTGELFF
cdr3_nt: TGTGCCACCAGCAGGGTACAGGGGGTGAACACCGGGGAGCTGTTTTTT

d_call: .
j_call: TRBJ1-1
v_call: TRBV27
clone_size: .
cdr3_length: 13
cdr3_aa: CASSLRRVTEAFF
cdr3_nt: TGTGCCAGCAGTTTACGTCGTGTCACTGAAGCTTTCTTT

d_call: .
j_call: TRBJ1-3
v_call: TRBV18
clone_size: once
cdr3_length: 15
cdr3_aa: CASSLGASSGNTIYF
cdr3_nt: TGTGCCAGCTCCTTGGGGGCGAGCTCTGGAAACACCATATATTTT

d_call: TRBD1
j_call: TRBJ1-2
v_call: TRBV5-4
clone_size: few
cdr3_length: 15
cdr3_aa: CASSRATTGDYGYTF
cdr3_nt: TGTGCCAGCAGCCGCGCAACGACAGGGGACTATGGCTACACCTTC

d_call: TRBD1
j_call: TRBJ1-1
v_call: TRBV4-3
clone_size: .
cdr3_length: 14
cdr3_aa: CASSQSTGGTEAFF
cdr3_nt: TGCGCCAGCAGCCAGTCAACAGGGGGCACTGAAGCTTTCTTT

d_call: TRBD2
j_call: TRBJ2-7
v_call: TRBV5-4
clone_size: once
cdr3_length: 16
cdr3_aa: CASSLPGGGMVYEQYF
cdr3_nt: TGTGCCAGCAGCCTACCCGGCGGGGGGATGGTCTACGAGCAGTACTTC

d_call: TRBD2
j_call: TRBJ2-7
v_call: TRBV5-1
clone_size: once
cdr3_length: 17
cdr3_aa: CASSLGTSGGAAYEQYF
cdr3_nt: TGCGCCAGCAGCTTAGGGACTAGCGGGGGGGCCGCCTACGAGCAGTACTTC

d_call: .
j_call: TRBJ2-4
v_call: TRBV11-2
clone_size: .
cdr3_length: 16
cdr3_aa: CASSFTGSRAKNIQYF
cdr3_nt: TGTGCCAGCAGCTTTACAGGGTCTCGGGCCAAAAACATTCAGTACTTC